Sequencing of this TCR beta chain was carried out in a study of blood T cell repertoires in COVID-19. There are 17 residues in the CDR3. CDR1 is SGHAT and CDR2 is FQNNGV in the germline V gene. The J segment lost 6 bases and the V segment lost 5 bases, leaving 16 bases of the junction unmatched. Sequencing was performed with immunoSEQ multiplex PCR; in TCRdb, only in-frame clones are kept and a portion is missing. The sample yields hundreds of thousands of clones, 89% seen once. Material for sequencing was peripheral blood. J is TRBJ2-3 and V is TRBV11-2; 8 bases align to TRBD2. The clonotype comes from a man aged 55 to 69 who had recovered from COVID-19. The CDR3 sequence: CASSLERASGQGDTQYF. In DNA, the CDR3 is TGTGCCAGCAGCCTCGAGAGAGCTAGCGGGCAGGGGGATACGCAGTATTTT.